These T cell receptor beta chains were read from a single sample in a study of blood T cell repertoires in COVID-19. This table comes from immunoSEQ multiplex PCR, and its TCRdb copy is limited to in-frame clones, with some not included. The sample includes just over 350,000 clones, roughly 87% of them seen just once. Sequenced: PBMCs or T cells enriched from blood (not recorded which). Receptors originate from a young woman who had recovered from COVID-19. Both conserved end residues are part of each CDR3. Clone size, where shown, is once, few, many, or a class for clones that have expanded.

V gene: TRBV6-5; clone size: -; J gene: TRBJ2-1; CDR3 protein: CASRVGGTSYNEQFF
V gene: TRBV19; clone size: -; J gene: TRBJ1-2; CDR3 protein: CASKGGHYGYTF
V gene: TRBV11-2; clone size: -; J gene: TRBJ1-1; CDR3 protein: CASSLVSNTEAFF
V gene: TRBV6-5; clone size: -; J gene: TRBJ2-1; CDR3 protein: CASSYSSGFSYNEQFF
V gene: TRBV28; clone size: -; J gene: TRBJ2-7; CDR3 protein: CASSSGGLASYEQYF
V gene: TRBV11-1; clone size: -; J gene: TRBJ1-2; CDR3 protein: CASSLVGRGYGYTF
V gene: TRBV28; clone size: -; J gene: TRBJ2-7; CDR3 protein: CASSLGRTTYEQYF
V gene: TRBV7-6; clone size: -; J gene: TRBJ1-6; CDR3 protein: CASSLQNSPLHF
V gene: TRBV5-5; clone size: -; J gene: TRBJ2-1; CDR3 protein: CASSPLAGGSNEQFF
V gene: TRBV29-1; clone size: many; J gene: TRBJ2-5; CDR3 protein: CSVFTGMEETQYF
V gene: TRBV6-4; clone size: -; J gene: TRBJ2-1; CDR3 protein: CASSEEAGGNNEQFF
V gene: TRBV21-1; clone size: -; J gene: TRBJ1-2; CDR3 protein: CASSKVGQHTQAYGYTF
V gene: TRBV3-1/TRBV3-2; clone size: few; J gene: TRBJ2-3; CDR3 protein: CASSPFGTSTDTQYF
V gene: TRBV5-1; clone size: -; J gene: TRBJ1-2; CDR3 protein: CASSFSHDTLNYGYTF
V gene: TRBV13; clone size: few; J gene: TRBJ2-7; CDR3 protein: CASSTGLAGGNYEQYF
V gene: TRBV9; clone size: -; J gene: TRBJ1-1; CDR3 protein: CASSPINTEAFF
V gene: TRBV5-1; clone size: -; J gene: TRBJ2-6; CDR3 protein: CASNTGIGANVLTF
V gene: TRBV28; clone size: -; J gene: TRBJ2-7; CDR3 protein: CASSLLAVRAGGYEQYF
V gene: TRBV7-9; clone size: -; J gene: TRBJ2-3; CDR3 protein: CASSDPGLAFISRDTQYF
V gene: TRBV3-1/TRBV3-2; clone size: -; J gene: TRBJ2-3; CDR3 protein: CASSPRGLDGGGTDTQYF
V gene: TRBV28; clone size: -; J gene: TRBJ2-1; CDR3 protein: CASSRGTLNEQFF
V gene: TRBV28; clone size: -; J gene: TRBJ2-7; CDR3 protein: CASRPPGKYEQYF
V gene: TRBV28; clone size: -; J gene: TRBJ2-7; CDR3 protein: CASSIGGGKTYEQYF
V gene: TRBV5-6; clone size: -; J gene: TRBJ2-3; CDR3 protein: CASSLLPSGPSTDTQYF
V gene: TRBV5-1; clone size: once; J gene: TRBJ2-3; CDR3 protein: CASSTQVSDTQYF
V gene: TRBV30; clone size: -; J gene: TRBJ1-2; CDR3 protein: CASGGDGYTF